This TCR beta chain was captured by sequencing in a study of cytomegalovirus exposure and HLA in healthy donors. Use of 60 Vbeta and 13 Jbeta primers characterized the PCR. Assay: immunoSEQ multiplex PCR; the TCRdb copy retains only in-frame clones and omits some. The sample consists of tens of thousands of clones, 70% of them appearing once. The CDR3 loop spans 11 amino acids. Trimming removed 6 bases from V and 8 bases from J, with 9 bases in between. Looked up from germline, CDR1 is SGHRS and CDR2 is YFSETQ. This chain joins TRBV5-1 and TRBJ2-1, with D maybe TRBD2 (5 bases). The source is a woman between 45 and 65 years old in good health and CMV-seropositive. The sample consisted of PBMCs. In nucleotides, the CDR3 is TGCGCCAGCACGGCGGGCGATGAGCAGTTCTTC. Protein product: CASTAGDEQFF.